The rows below give T cell receptor beta chains drawn from one sample of a study of blood T cell repertoires in COVID-19. Repertoires were generated with immunoSEQ multiplex PCR, while TCRdb's copy carries only in-frame clones and drops some. The data show 200,000 to 300,000 clones, approximately 83% seen once. Source material: peripheral blood. Receptor source: a woman in her 30s who had recovered from COVID-19. The CDR3 runs from the conserved cysteine through the conserved F or W. D genes are given only for firm matches. Not all rows give a size; the values are once, few, many and, for expanded clones, a class.

V gene: TRBV7-9
J gene: TRBJ1-2
clone size: -
D gene: TRBD1
CDR3 DNA: TGTGCCAGCAGCTCGGGACAGTATGGCTACACCTTC
CDR3 protein: CASSSGQYGYTF

V gene: TRBV7-8
J gene: TRBJ2-5
clone size: -
D gene: TRBD2
CDR3 DNA: TGTGCCAGCAGCTTTGGACTAGCGGGGAGCCAAGAGACCCAGTACTTC
CDR3 protein: CASSFGLAGSQETQYF

V gene: TRBV19
J gene: TRBJ2-1
clone size: -
D gene: -
CDR3 DNA: TGTGCCAGTAGTATTAGGGGGAGCTCCTACAATGAGCAGTTCTTC
CDR3 protein: CASSIRGSSYNEQFF

V gene: TRBV2
J gene: TRBJ1-1
clone size: -
D gene: -
CDR3 DNA: TGTGCCAGCAGACAGGGAATAAACACTGAAGCTTTCTTT
CDR3 protein: CASRQGINTEAFF

V gene: TRBV4-2
J gene: TRBJ1-4
clone size: few
D gene: -
CDR3 DNA: TGTGCCAGCAGCCGAGAGACGGCAGGGCTGGCGCAAAAACTGTTTTTT
CDR3 protein: CASSRETAGLAQKLFF

V gene: TRBV5-1
J gene: TRBJ2-1
clone size: -
D gene: TRBD2
CDR3 DNA: TGCGCCAGCAGCCCGGGACTAGCATTCAATGAGCAGTTCTTC
CDR3 protein: CASSPGLAFNEQFF

V gene: TRBV18
J gene: TRBJ2-1
clone size: -
D gene: TRBD1
CDR3 DNA: TGTGCCAGCTCACCACCTAAAGGACAGGGGCCTTTAATCAATGAGCAGTTCTTC
CDR3 protein: CASSPPKGQGPLINEQFF

V gene: TRBV5-4
J gene: TRBJ2-7
clone size: -
D gene: TRBD1
CDR3 DNA: TGTGCCAGCAGCTCCTACACCGGGACAGGGGGCTACGAGCAGTACTTC
CDR3 protein: CASSSYTGTGGYEQYF

V gene: TRBV5-1
J gene: TRBJ2-5
clone size: -
D gene: TRBD2
CDR3 DNA: TGCGCCAGCAGCTTGGGACTAGCGGGGGAAGAGACCCAGTACTTC
CDR3 protein: CASSLGLAGEETQYF

V gene: TRBV5-1
J gene: TRBJ2-3
clone size: -
D gene: TRBD2
CDR3 DNA: TGCGCCAGCAGCTACCGACCGGGACTAGCGGGGGGGCGAGGCACAGATACGCAGTATTTT
CDR3 protein: CASSYRPGLAGGRGTDTQYF

V gene: TRBV6-1
J gene: TRBJ1-2
clone size: -
D gene: -
CDR3 DNA: TGTGCCAGCAGTGAATACCGGGGTCCGACCTTC
CDR3 protein: CASSEYRGPTF

V gene: TRBV5-1
J gene: TRBJ2-7
clone size: -
D gene: -
CDR3 DNA: TGCGCCAGCAGCCCAAGGAGCTCCTACGAGCAGTACTTC
CDR3 protein: CASSPRSSYEQYF

V gene: TRBV7-2
J gene: TRBJ2-7
clone size: -
D gene: -
CDR3 DNA: TGTGCCAGCAGCTTAGTCCAGGGATCCTACGAGCAGTACTTC
CDR3 protein: CASSLVQGSYEQYF

V gene: TRBV2
J gene: TRBJ2-7
clone size: -
D gene: TRBD1
CDR3 DNA: TGTGCCAGCAGTTACGGGACAGGGGCCCGGGGGGTAGCCTACGAGCAGTACTTC
CDR3 protein: CASSYGTGARGVAYEQYF

V gene: TRBV3-1/TRBV3-2
J gene: TRBJ2-5
clone size: -
D gene: TRBD2
CDR3 DNA: TGTGCCAGCAGTCAAAACCTAGCGGGAAATGCGGGGACCCAGTACTTC
CDR3 protein: CASSQNLAGNAGTQYF

V gene: TRBV6-2/TRBV6-3
J gene: TRBJ1-3
clone size: -
D gene: TRBD1
CDR3 DNA: TGTGCCAGCAGTTATTGGGCCCGCCGACAGGGCGGCTTGTACACCATATATTTT
CDR3 protein: CASSYWARRQGGLYTIYF

V gene: TRBV19
J gene: TRBJ1-1
clone size: -
D gene: TRBD1
CDR3 DNA: TGTGCCAGGTCGCAACAGGGGATGAACACTGAAGCTTTCTTT
CDR3 protein: CARSQQGMNTEAFF

V gene: TRBV6-5
J gene: TRBJ1-1
clone size: few
D gene: -
CDR3 DNA: TGTGCCAGCAGCCCCCCAGGAATGAACACTGAAGCTTTCTTT
CDR3 protein: CASSPPGMNTEAFF

V gene: TRBV4-2
J gene: TRBJ1-5
clone size: -
D gene: -
CDR3 DNA: TGTGCCAGCAGCCAAGATGCGGGGAGGTACCCGCATCAGCCCCAGCATTTT
CDR3 protein: CASSQDAGRYPHQPQHF

V gene: TRBV7-3
J gene: TRBJ2-2
clone size: -
D gene: TRBD1
CDR3 DNA: TGTGCCAGCAGCTTAGGGGGACAGGGGTCCGGGGAGCTGTTTTTT
CDR3 protein: CASSLGGQGSGELFF

V gene: TRBV9
J gene: TRBJ1-3
clone size: -
D gene: -
CDR3 DNA: TGTGCCAGCAGCACCACGGACAGCTTCTCTGGAAACACCATATATTTT
CDR3 protein: CASSTTDSFSGNTIYF

V gene: TRBV6-1
J gene: TRBJ2-7
clone size: -
D gene: -
CDR3 DNA: TGTGCCAGCAGTGAAGCCCACGGGTACGAGCAGTACTTC
CDR3 protein: CASSEAHGYEQYF

V gene: TRBV5-6
J gene: TRBJ2-5
clone size: once
D gene: -
CDR3 DNA: TGTGCCAGCAGCTTCAGGGCGGGGGAGACCCAGTACTTC
CDR3 protein: CASSFRAGETQYF

V gene: TRBV9
J gene: TRBJ1-6
clone size: -
D gene: TRBD1
CDR3 DNA: TGTGCCAGCACTCTATCGGACAGGAAAGGTTCACCCCTCCACTTT
CDR3 protein: CASTLSDRKGSPLHF

V gene: TRBV7-2
J gene: TRBJ2-5
clone size: once
D gene: TRBD2
CDR3 DNA: TGTGCCAGCAGCCAAGCGGGGGCGGGGGAGACCCAGTACTTC
CDR3 protein: CASSQAGAGETQYF

V gene: TRBV7-2
J gene: TRBJ1-1
clone size: -
D gene: TRBD1
CDR3 DNA: TGTGCCAGCAGCTCCTACAGGGGAGGGAACACTGAAGCTTTCTTT
CDR3 protein: CASSSYRGGNTEAFF

V gene: TRBV2
J gene: TRBJ1-2
clone size: -
D gene: -
CDR3 DNA: TGTGCCATACAGGGAAGCCATCACCGGACTTATGGCTACACCTTC
CDR3 protein: CAIQGSHHRTYGYTF

V gene: TRBV5-1
J gene: TRBJ2-1
clone size: few
D gene: TRBD1
CDR3 DNA: TGCGCCAGCAGCCCGGGACAGGTAAACTCCTACAATGAGCAGTTCTTC
CDR3 protein: CASSPGQVNSYNEQFF

V gene: TRBV2
J gene: TRBJ2-5
clone size: -
D gene: -
CDR3 DNA: TGTGCCAGCAGTGGTCCGGAGAGGGAGACCCAGTACTTC
CDR3 protein: CASSGPERETQYF

V gene: TRBV5-1
J gene: TRBJ1-3
clone size: -
D gene: TRBD1
CDR3 DNA: TGCGCCAGCAGCCCAGACAGGGGGCCGGCTGGAAACACCATATATTTT
CDR3 protein: CASSPDRGPAGNTIYF

V gene: TRBV2
J gene: TRBJ2-3
clone size: -
D gene: TRBD2
CDR3 DNA: TGTGCCAGCGAGACTAGCGGGGGGACCACAGATACGCAGTATTTT
CDR3 protein: CASETSGGTTDTQYF

V gene: TRBV4-3
J gene: TRBJ2-3
clone size: -
D gene: -
CDR3 DNA: TGCGCCAGCAGCCAAGATTGGCAGGCCGCCCCGGGCACAGATACGCAGTATTTT
CDR3 protein: CASSQDWQAAPGTDTQYF

V gene: TRBV6-5
J gene: TRBJ1-5
clone size: -
D gene: TRBD1
CDR3 DNA: TGTGCCAGCAGTTACTCCGCCAGGGGGTTCAATCAGCCCCAGCATTTT
CDR3 protein: CASSYSARGFNQPQHF

V gene: TRBV24-1
J gene: TRBJ1-2
clone size: -
D gene: -
CDR3 DNA: TGTGCCACCAGTGACAGGGGTGATGGCTACACCTTC
CDR3 protein: CATSDRGDGYTF

V gene: TRBV6-2/TRBV6-3
J gene: TRBJ2-3
clone size: -
D gene: -
CDR3 DNA: TGTGCCAGCAGTTCGCGGACAGATACGCAGTATTTT
CDR3 protein: CASSSRTDTQYF

V gene: TRBV10-3
J gene: TRBJ1-1
clone size: -
D gene: -
CDR3 DNA: TGTGCCATCAGTGATCTGGGGGCGCGGACTGAAGCTTTCTTT
CDR3 protein: CAISDLGARTEAFF

V gene: TRBV4-1
J gene: TRBJ2-2
clone size: -
D gene: -
CDR3 DNA: TGCGCCAGCAGCCAAGCGGGGGTCGGCACCGGGGAGCTGTTTTTT
CDR3 protein: CASSQAGVGTGELFF

V gene: TRBV10-2
J gene: TRBJ1-1
clone size: -
D gene: TRBD1
CDR3 DNA: TGCGCCAGCAGTGAGTCTCAGGGACAGATCAACACTGAAGCTTTCTTT
CDR3 protein: CASSESQGQINTEAFF

V gene: TRBV11-1
J gene: TRBJ2-2
clone size: -
D gene: -
CDR3 DNA: TGTGCCAGCAGCTCCAAAACTGGTGGGGAGCTGTTTTTT
CDR3 protein: CASSSKTGGELFF

V gene: TRBV7-9
J gene: TRBJ2-1
clone size: once
D gene: TRBD1
CDR3 DNA: TGTGCCAGCAGCATGGGACAGGGGGCAATCAATGAGCAGTTCTTC
CDR3 protein: CASSMGQGAINEQFF

V gene: TRBV6-1
J gene: TRBJ2-7
clone size: -
D gene: -
CDR3 DNA: TGTGCCAGCAGTGAAATTAGTCTTGAGTACTTC
CDR3 protein: CASSEISLEYF

V gene: TRBV27
J gene: TRBJ2-5
clone size: -
D gene: TRBD2
CDR3 DNA: TGTGCCAGCAGTCCCGTAGTAGCGGGGGGGCGGGAGACCCAGTACTTC
CDR3 protein: CASSPVVAGGRETQYF

V gene: TRBV9
J gene: TRBJ2-1
clone size: once
D gene: TRBD2
CDR3 DNA: TGTGCCAGCAGTCAGCGGGGGTCCTACAATGAGCAGTTCTTC
CDR3 protein: CASSQRGSYNEQFF

V gene: TRBV14
J gene: TRBJ1-6
clone size: -
D gene: -
CDR3 DNA: TGTGCCAGCAGCCAATATCAGACAAATAATTCACCCCTCCACTTT
CDR3 protein: CASSQYQTNNSPLHF

V gene: TRBV5-1
J gene: TRBJ2-3
clone size: -
D gene: TRBD2
CDR3 DNA: TGCGCCAGCAGCTTGAAGCGGGATGGCACAGATACGCAGTATTTT
CDR3 protein: CASSLKRDGTDTQYF

V gene: TRBV24-1
J gene: TRBJ1-5
clone size: -
D gene: TRBD1
CDR3 DNA: TGTGCCACCAGTGATGCCGGGACAGGGTTTTTCGGGGAAGAGCCCCAGCATTTT
CDR3 protein: CATSDAGTGFFGEEPQHF

V gene: TRBV5-4
J gene: TRBJ2-3
clone size: -
D gene: -
CDR3 DNA: TGTGCCAGCAGCTGGGGTAGCGGCACTAGCACAGATACGCAGTATTTT
CDR3 protein: CASSWGSGTSTDTQYF

V gene: TRBV7-2
J gene: TRBJ2-7
clone size: -
D gene: TRBD2
CDR3 DNA: TGTGCCAGCAGCCAAACGGGACTAGCGACCTACGAGCAGTACTTC
CDR3 protein: CASSQTGLATYEQYF

V gene: TRBV4-2
J gene: TRBJ2-7
clone size: few
D gene: -
CDR3 DNA: TGTGCCAGCAGCCAAGACTGGCGGGGGCCCTCCTACGAGCAGTACTTC
CDR3 protein: CASSQDWRGPSYEQYF

V gene: TRBV6-5
J gene: TRBJ2-3
clone size: -
D gene: -
CDR3 DNA: TGTGCCAGCAGTCCCTCGAGCGGCCGGGCGCAGTATTTT
CDR3 protein: CASSPSSGRAQYF

V gene: TRBV7-2
J gene: TRBJ1-2
clone size: -
D gene: -
CDR3 DNA: TGTGCCAGCAGCTTAAGGTCAGGGGATGGCTACACCTTC
CDR3 protein: CASSLRSGDGYTF

V gene: TRBV6-1
J gene: TRBJ1-1
clone size: few
D gene: -
CDR3 DNA: TGTGCCAGCAGTCAATCGGGGGAAACTGAAGCTTTCTTT
CDR3 protein: CASSQSGETEAFF